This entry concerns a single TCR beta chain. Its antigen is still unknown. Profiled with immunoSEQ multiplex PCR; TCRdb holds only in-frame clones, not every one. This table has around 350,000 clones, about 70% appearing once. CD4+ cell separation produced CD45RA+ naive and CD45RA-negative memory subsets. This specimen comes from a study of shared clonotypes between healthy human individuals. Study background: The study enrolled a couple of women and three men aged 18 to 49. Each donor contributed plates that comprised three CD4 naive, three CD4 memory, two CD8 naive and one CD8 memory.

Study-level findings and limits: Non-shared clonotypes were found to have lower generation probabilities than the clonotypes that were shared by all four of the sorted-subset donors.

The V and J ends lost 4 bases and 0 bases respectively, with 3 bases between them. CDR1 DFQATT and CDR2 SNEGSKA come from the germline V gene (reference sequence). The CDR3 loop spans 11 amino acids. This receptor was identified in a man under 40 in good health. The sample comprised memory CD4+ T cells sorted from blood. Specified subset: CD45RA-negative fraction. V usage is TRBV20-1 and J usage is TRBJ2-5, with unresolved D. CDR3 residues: CSAKYQETQYF. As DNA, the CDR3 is TGCAGTGCTAAGTACCAAGAGACCCAGTACTTC.